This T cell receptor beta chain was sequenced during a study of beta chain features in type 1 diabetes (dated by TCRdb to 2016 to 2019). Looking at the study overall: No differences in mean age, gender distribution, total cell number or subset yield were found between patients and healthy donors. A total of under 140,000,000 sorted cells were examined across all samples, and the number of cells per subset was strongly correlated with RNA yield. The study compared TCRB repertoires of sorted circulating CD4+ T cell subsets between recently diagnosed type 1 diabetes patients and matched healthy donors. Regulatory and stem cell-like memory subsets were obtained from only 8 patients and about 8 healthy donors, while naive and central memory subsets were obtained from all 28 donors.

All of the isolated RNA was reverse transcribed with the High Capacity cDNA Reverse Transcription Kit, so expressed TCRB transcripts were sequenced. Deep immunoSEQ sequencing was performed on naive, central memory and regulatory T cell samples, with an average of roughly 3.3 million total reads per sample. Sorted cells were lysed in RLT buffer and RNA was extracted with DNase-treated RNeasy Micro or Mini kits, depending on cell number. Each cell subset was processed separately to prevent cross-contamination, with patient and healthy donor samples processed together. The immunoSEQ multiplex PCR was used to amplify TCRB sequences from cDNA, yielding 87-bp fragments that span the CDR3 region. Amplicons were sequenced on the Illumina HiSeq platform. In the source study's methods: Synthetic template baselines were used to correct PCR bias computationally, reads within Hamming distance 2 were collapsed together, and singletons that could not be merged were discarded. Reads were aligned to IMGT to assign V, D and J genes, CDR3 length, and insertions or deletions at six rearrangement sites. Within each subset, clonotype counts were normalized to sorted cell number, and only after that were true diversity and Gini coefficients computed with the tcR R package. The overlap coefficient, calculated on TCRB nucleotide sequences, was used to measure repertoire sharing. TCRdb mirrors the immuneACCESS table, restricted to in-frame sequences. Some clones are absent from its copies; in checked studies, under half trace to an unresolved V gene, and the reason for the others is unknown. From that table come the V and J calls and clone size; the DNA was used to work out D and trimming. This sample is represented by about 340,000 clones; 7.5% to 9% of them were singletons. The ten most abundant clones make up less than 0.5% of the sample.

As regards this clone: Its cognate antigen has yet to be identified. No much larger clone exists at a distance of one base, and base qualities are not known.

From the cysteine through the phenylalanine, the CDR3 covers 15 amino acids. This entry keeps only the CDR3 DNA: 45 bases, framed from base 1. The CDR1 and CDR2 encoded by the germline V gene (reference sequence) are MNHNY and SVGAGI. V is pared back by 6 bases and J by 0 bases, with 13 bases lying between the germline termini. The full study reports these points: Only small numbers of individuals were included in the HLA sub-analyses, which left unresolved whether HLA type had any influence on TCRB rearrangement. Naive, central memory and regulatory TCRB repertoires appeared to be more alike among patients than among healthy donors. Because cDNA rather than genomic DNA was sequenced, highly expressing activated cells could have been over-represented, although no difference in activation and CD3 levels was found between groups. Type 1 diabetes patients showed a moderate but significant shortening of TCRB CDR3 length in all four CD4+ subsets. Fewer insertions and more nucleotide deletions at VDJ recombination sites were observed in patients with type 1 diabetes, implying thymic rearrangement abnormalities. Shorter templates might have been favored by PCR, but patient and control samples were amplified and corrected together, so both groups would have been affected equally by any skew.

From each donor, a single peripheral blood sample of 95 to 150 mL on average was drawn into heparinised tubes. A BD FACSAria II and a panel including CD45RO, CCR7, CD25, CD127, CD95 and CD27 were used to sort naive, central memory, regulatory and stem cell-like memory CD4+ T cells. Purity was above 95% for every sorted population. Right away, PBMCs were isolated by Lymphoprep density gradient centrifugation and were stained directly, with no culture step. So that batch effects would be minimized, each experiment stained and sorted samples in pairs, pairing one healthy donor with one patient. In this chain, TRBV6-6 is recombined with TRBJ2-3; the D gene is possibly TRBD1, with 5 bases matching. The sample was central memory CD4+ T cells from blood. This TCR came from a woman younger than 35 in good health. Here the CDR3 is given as CASSYDSASTDTQYF. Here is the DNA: TGTGCCAGCAGCTACGACAGTGCTAGCACAGATACGCAGTATTTT.